The text below deals with one T cell receptor beta chain. What it binds is not known. The data derive from a study of cytomegalovirus exposure and HLA in healthy donors. Study findings and constraints: CMV antigen specificity of a few CMV-associated chains was confirmed in vitro.

Repertoires were generated with immunoSEQ multiplex PCR, while TCRdb's copy carries only in-frame clones and drops some. The data contain roughly 100,000 clones, roughly 90% of them seen just once; the ten biggest clones take up roughly 2%. Germline assignment: CDR1 SGHAT and CDR2 FQNNGV. The CDR3 runs to 15 residues. V lost 3 bases, J lost 7 bases, and 13 bases lay in between. The donors belonged to the roughly 120-subject validation cohort, separate from the approximately 700-subject first cohort. The gene calls are TRBV11-2 and TRBJ1-6, with D tentatively TRBD1 (6 bases). This clonotype was sampled from a young woman in good health and CMV-seropositive. Sequenced: PBMCs. This chain's CDR3 is CASSFLTGVNSPLHF. CDR3 DNA: TGTGCCAGCAGCTTCCTGACAGGAGTAAATTCACCCCTCCACTTT.